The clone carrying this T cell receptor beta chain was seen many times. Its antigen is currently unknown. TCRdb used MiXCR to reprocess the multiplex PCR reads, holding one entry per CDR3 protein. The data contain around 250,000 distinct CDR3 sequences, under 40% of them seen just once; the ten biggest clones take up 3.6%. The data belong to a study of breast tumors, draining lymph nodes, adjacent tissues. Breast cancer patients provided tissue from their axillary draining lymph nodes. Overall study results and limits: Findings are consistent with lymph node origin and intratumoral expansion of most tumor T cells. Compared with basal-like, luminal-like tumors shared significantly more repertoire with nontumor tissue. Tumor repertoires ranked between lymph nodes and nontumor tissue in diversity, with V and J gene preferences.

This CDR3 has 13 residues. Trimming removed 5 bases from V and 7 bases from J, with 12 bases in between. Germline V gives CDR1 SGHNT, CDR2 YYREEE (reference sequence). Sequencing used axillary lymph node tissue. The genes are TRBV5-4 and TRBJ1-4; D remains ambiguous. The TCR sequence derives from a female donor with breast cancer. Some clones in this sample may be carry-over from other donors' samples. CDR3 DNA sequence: TGTGCCAGCAGTACTGGTTGGGGTGAAAAACTGTTTTTT. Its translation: CASSTGWGEKLFF.